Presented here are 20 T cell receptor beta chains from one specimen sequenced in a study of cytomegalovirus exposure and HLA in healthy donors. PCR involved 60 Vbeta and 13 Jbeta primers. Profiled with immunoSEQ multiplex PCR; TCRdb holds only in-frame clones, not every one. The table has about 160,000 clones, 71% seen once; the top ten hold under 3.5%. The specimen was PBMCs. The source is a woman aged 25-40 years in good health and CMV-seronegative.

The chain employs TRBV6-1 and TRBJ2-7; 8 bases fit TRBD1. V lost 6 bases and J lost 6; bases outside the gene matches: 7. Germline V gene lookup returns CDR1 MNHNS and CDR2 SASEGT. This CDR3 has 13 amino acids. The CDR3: CASRTGGSLEQYF. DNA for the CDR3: TGTGCCAGCAGAACAGGGGGTAGTCTCGAGCAGTACTTC.

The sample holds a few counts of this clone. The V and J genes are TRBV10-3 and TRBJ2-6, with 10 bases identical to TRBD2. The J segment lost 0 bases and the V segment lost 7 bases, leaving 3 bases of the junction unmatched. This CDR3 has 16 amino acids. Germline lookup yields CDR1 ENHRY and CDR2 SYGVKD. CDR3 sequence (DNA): TGTGCCATCAAGGCTAGCGGGAGCTCTGGGGCCAACGTCCTGACTTTC. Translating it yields CAIKASGSSGANVLTF.

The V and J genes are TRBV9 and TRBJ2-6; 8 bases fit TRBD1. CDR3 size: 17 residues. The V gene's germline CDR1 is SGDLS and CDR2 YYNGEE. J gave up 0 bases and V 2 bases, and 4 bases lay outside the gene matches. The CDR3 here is CASSVWTGHSGANVLTF. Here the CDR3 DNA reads TGTGCCAGCAGCGTGTGGACAGGGCACTCTGGGGCCAACGTCCTGACTTTC. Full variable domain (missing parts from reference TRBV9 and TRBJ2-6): DSGVTQTPKHLITATGQRVTLRCSPRSGDLSVYWYQQSLDQGLQFLIQYYNGEERAKGNILERFSAQQFPDLHSELNLSSLELGDSALYFCASSVWTGHSGANVLTFGAGSRLTVL.

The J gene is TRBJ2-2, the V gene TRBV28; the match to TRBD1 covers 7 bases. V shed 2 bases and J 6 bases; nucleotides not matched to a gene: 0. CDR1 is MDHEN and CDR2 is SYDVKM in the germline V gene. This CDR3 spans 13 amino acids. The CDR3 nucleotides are TGTGCCAGCAGTTTAGACAGGGCCGGGGAGCTGTTTTTT. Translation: CASSLDRAGELFF.

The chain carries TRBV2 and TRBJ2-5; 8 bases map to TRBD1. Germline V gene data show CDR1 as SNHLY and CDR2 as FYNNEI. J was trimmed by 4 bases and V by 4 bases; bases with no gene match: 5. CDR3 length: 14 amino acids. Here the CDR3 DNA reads TGTGCCAGCAGTGCAACGACAGGGGCAGAGACCCAGTACTTC. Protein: CASSATTGAETQYF.

In DNA, the CDR3 is TGTGCCACCAGCCTATACAGGGCGGTGGATTCACCCCTCCACTTT. It yields the protein CATSLYRAVDSPLHF. The chain joins TRBV15 to TRBJ1-6; D perhaps matches TRBD1 (6 bases). CDR3 length: 15 residues. Looked up from germline, CDR1 is LNHNV and CDR2 is YYDKDF (reference sequence). V shed 5 bases and J shed 8 bases, with 16 bases lying between them.

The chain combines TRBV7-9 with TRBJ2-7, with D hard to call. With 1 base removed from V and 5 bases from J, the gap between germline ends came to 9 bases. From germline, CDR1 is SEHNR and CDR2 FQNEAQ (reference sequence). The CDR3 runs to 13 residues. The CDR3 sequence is CASSLERFDEQYF. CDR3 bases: TGTGCCAGCAGCTTAGAGCGCTTCGACGAGCAGTACTTC.

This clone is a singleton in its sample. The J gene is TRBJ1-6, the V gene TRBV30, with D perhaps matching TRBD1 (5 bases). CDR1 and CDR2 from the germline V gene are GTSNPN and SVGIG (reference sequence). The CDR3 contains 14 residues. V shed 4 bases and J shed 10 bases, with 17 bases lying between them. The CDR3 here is CAWKLTGDSSPLHF. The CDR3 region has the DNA TGTGCCTGGAAATTAACGGGGGATAGCTCACCCCTCCACTTT.

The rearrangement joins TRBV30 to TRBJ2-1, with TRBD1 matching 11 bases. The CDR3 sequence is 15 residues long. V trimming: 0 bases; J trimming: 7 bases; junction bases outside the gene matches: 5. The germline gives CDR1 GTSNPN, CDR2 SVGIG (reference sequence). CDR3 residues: CAWSVGTGGWNEQFF. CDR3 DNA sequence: TGTGCCTGGAGTGTCGGGACAGGGGGTTGGAATGAGCAGTTCTTC. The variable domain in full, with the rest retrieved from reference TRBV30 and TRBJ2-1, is SQTIHQWPATLVQPVGSPLSLECTVEGTSNPNLYWYRQAAGRGLQLLFYSVGIGQISSEVPQNLSASRPQDRQFILSSKKLLLSDSGFYLCAWSVGTGGWNEQFFGPGTRLTVL.

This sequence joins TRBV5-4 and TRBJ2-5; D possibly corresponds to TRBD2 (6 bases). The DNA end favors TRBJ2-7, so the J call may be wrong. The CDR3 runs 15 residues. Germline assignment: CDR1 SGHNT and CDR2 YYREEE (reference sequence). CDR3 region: CASSPGPGEGTEQYF. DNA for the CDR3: TGTGCCAGCAGCCCGGGACCGGGAGAGGGCACCGAGCAGTACTTC.

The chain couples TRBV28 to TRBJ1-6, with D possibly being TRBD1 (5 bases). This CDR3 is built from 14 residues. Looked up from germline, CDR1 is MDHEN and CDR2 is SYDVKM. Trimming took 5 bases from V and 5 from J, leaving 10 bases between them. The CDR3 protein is CASSPRQHNSPLHF. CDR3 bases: TGTGCCAGCAGTCCACGACAGCATAATTCACCCCTCCACTTT.

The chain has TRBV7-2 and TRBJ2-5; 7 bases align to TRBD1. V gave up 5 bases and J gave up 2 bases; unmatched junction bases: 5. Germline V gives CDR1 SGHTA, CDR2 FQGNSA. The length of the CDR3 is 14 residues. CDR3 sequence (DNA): TGTGCCAGCAGCCGGGACAGCTTGCAAGAGACCCAGTACTTC. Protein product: CASSRDSLQETQYF.

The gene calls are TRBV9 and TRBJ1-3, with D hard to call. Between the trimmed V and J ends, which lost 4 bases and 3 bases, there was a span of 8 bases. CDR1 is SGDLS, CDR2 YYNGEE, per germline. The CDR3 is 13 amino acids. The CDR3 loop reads CASSYQDGNTIYF. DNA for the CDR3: TGTGCCAGCAGCTACCAGGATGGAAACACCATATATTTT.

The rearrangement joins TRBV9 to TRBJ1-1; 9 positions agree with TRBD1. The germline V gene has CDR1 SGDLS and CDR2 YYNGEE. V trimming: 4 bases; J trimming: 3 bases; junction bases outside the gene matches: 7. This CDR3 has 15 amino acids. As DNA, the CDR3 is TGTGCCAGCAGCTCCGGGACAGGGAAGGACACTGAAGCTTTCTTT. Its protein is CASSSGTGKDTEAFF.

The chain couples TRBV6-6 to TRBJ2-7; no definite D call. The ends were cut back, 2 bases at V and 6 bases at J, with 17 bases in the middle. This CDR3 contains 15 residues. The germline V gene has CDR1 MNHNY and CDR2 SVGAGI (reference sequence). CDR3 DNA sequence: TGTGCCAGCAGTTACGACCCGACGTCGGCGGTCGAGCAGTACTTC. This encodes CASSYDPTSAVEQYF.

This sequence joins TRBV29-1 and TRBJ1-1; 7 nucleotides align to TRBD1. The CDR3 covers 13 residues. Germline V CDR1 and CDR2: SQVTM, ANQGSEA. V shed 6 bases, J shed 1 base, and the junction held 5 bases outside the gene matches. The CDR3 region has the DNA TGCAGCGTCGCCCGGACAGGGAACACTGAAGCTTTCTTT. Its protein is CSVARTGNTEAFF.

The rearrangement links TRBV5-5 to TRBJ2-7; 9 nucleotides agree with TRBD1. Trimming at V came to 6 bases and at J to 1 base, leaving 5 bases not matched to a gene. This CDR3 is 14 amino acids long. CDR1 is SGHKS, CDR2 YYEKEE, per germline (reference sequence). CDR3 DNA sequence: TGTGCCAGCAATACCGGGACAGGGTCCTACGAGCAGTACTTC. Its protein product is CASNTGTGSYEQYF.

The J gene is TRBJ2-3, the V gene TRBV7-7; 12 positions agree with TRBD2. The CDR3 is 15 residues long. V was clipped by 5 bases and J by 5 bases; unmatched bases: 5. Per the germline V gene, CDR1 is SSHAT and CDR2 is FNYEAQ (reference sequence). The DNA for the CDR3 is TGTGCCAGCAGCCCGACTAGCGGGGGAGGAGATACGCAGTATTTT. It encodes CASSPTSGGGDTQYF.

The DNA of the CDR3 is TGCGCCAGCAGGGCCGGGACAGCTGGTCAGCCCCAGCATTTT. This gives the protein CASRAGTAGQPQHF. The chain employs TRBV5-1 and TRBJ1-5; 7 nucleotides agree with TRBD1. The CDR3 runs 14 residues. Germline V gives CDR1 SGHRS, CDR2 YFSETQ. The V gene end was trimmed by 5 bases and the J gene end by 6 bases; junction bases not matched to a gene: 8. The full variable domain, its missing parts supplied by reference TRBV5-1 and TRBJ1-5, is KAGVTQTPRYLIKTRGQQVTLSCSPISGHRSVSWYQQTPGQGLQFLFEYFSETQRNKGNFPGRFSGRQFSNSRSEMNVSTLELGDSALYLCASRAGTAGQPQHFGDGTRLSIL.

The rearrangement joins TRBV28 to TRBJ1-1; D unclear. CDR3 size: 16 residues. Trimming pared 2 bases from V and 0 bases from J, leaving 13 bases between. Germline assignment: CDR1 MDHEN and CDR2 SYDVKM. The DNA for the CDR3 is TGTGCCAGCAGTTTAGTTCTCACAGAGATGAACACTGAAGCTTTCTTT. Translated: CASSLVLTEMNTEAFF.